This T cell receptor (beta chain) is from a study of immune evolution from preneoplasia to lung adenocarcinoma. The CDR3 has 11 residues. Germline V gene sequence: CDR1 MNHNY, CDR2 SVGAGI (reference sequence). V gave up 8 bases and J gave up 1 base, with 6 bases separating them. Clones were read by immunoSEQ multiplex PCR, and TCRdb kept only the in-frame ones, dropping some. The sample holds fewer than 7,500 clones; about four fifths are singletons and the top ten take approximately 9.8%. The TCR comes from a donor older than 65 with lung adenocarcinoma. Input material: FFPE adjacent normal lung tissue. The chain uses TRBV6-6 and TRBJ2-7, with D unresolved. CDR3 sequence reads: CASRISYEQYF. The CDR3 DNA follows: TGTGCCAGCCGAATATCCTACGAGCAGTACTTC.